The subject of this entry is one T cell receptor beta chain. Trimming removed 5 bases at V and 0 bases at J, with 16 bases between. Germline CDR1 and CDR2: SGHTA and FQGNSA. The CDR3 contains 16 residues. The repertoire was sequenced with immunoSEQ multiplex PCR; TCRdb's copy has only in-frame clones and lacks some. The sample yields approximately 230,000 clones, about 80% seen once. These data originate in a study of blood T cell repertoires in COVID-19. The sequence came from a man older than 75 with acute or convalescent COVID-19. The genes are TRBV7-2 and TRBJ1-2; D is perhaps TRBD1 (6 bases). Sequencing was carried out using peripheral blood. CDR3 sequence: CASSPRTARTNYGYTF. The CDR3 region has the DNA TGTGCCAGCAGCCCCCGGACAGCCCGAACTAACTATGGCTACACCTTC.